A selection of T cell receptor beta chains follows, all from one sample in a study of beta chain features in type 1 diabetes. Profiled with immunoSEQ multiplex PCR; TCRdb holds only in-frame clones, not every one. The sample carries around 290,000 clones, 7% to 9% recorded once. Sample: central memory CD4+ T cells from blood. The source is a woman younger than 35 in good health. CDR3s include the opening cysteine and the closing phenylalanine or tryptophan. Each record gives: J gene, CDR3 length, V gene, CDR3 protein.

TRBJ1-2 | 15 | TRBV7-9 | CASTPTGTPGYGYTF
TRBJ1-1 | 15 | TRBV4-3 | CASSQAGRGNTEAFF
TRBJ2-7 | 14 | TRBV4-3 | CASSQQGSSAEQYF
TRBJ1-2 | 16 | TRBV5-1 | CASSSAEDTSNYGYTF
TRBJ1-3 | 15 | TRBV6-5 | CASSLVTGGGNTIYF
TRBJ2-1 | 13 | TRBV14 | CASSQGVNNEQFF
TRBJ2-3 | 15 | TRBV7-2 | CASSPAGGPTDTQYF
TRBJ1-6 | 17 | TRBV5-1 | CASSLAGAISYNSPLHF
TRBJ1-1 | 12 | TRBV7-8 | CASSLGVTEAFF
TRBJ1-1 | 15 | TRBV18 | CASSPPAGRDTEAFF
TRBJ2-5 | 17 | TRBV19 | CASSAAPGQGPAGTQYF
TRBJ1-2 | 16 | TRBV7-9 | CASSSKSGQDLYGYTF
TRBJ2-4 | 15 | TRBV14 | CASSQLGGRVNIQYF
TRBJ1-2 | 15 | TRBV7-2 | CASSQIDRQKDGYTF
TRBJ2-3 | 15 | TRBV19 | CATSIAAGSRGTQYF
TRBJ2-1 | 11 | TRBV7-2 | CASSLLNEQFF
TRBJ2-5 | 14 | TRBV18 | CASSPRELQETQYF
TRBJ1-2 | 15 | TRBV11-2 | CASSLSRDSSYGYTF
TRBJ2-7 | 15 | TRBV25-1 | CASSDSGTVFYEQYF
TRBJ2-7 | 16 | TRBV23-1 | CASAKNTGSRTYEQYF
TRBJ1-4 | 15 | TRBV6-5 | CASSYGTGGDEKLFF
TRBJ1-2 | 15 | TRBV28 | CASSPGTRTNYGYTF
TRBJ1-4 | 15 | TRBV4-2 | CASSQDKKGYEKLFF
TRBJ2-5 | 16 | TRBV29-1 | CSVERQGRPSQETQYF
TRBJ2-5 | 15 | TRBV7-8 | CASSSAREPQETQYF
TRBJ2-5 | 13 | TRBV5-6 | CASSRRGAETQYF
TRBJ2-2 | 15 | TRBV21-1 | CASSKPGRAPGELFF
TRBJ2-7 | 13 | TRBV30 | CAWSIRPLGEQYF
TRBJ1-2 | 15 | TRBV7-9 | CASSLAARTNYGYTF
TRBJ1-6 | 13 | TRBV30 | CAWRDGYNSPLHF
TRBJ1-1 | 14 | TRBV7-6 | CASSSPGANTEAFF
TRBJ2-3 | 14 | TRBV19 | CASSPTDGTDTQYF
TRBJ2-7 | 15 | TRBV25-1 | CASSLQPSGAYEQYF
TRBJ2-3 | 16 | TRBV4-1 | CASSQSNDLTTDTQYF
TRBJ2-7 | 16 | TRBV4-2 | CASSPELAGPFYEQYF
TRBJ1-5 | 14 | TRBV7-9 | CASSLAGGSQPQHF
TRBJ2-5 | 14 | TRBV29-1 | CSVGGAGRVETQYF
TRBJ2-2 | 13 | TRBV25-1 | CASSLVNTGELFF
TRBJ2-3 | 15 | TRBV9 | CASSVEGQSTDTQYF
TRBJ2-3 | 13 | TRBV5-1 | CASSLYFTDTQYF
TRBJ2-2 | 16 | TRBV7-8 | CASSLMRQGATGELFF
TRBJ2-3 | 15 | TRBV2 | CASSRLAVFTDTQYF
TRBJ1-2 | 16 | TRBV15 | CATSRGFSGSGGGYTF
TRBJ2-3 | 14 | TRBV4-2 | CASSHRIQADTQYF
TRBJ2-5 | 13 | TRBV29-1 | CSVDGRGEETQYF
TRBJ2-7 | 14 | TRBV23-1 | CATSTPDFSYEQYF
TRBJ2-5 | 14 | TRBV7-9 | CASSLFMGQETQYF
TRBJ1-1 | 13 | TRBV2 | CASKGGVHTEAFF
TRBJ2-5 | 13 | TRBV2 | CASSGIGGETQYF
TRBJ1-5 | 15 | TRBV28 | CASRPRDRGYQPQHF
TRBJ1-5 | 12 | TRBV27 | CASQAVGQPQHF
TRBJ2-7 | 18 | TRBV7-9 | CASSLAGTSGRSVYEQYF
TRBJ2-4 | 15 | TRBV7-2 | CASSLGPGQRNIQYF
TRBJ1-2 | 13 | TRBV5-1 | CASSLQQDYGYTF
TRBJ2-3 | 12 | TRBV9 | CASSGNTDTQYF
TRBJ1-4 | 13 | TRBV6-1 | CASSDRHPGKLFF
TRBJ2-5 | 14 | TRBV9 | CASSVDLGRETQYF
TRBJ1-1 | 14 | TRBV7-9 | CASSLMGGNTEAFF
TRBJ1-5 | 14 | TRBV9 | CASSVEGRVGPQHF